Below are 8 T cell receptor beta chains sequenced from a single sample in a study of blood T cell repertoires in COVID-19. Sequencing used immunoSEQ multiplex PCR; TCRdb keeps in-frame clones, though not all of them. This sample carries 260,000 or so clones, about 85% of them seen once, and the ten largest clones take about 2.5%. The sequenced sample was PBMCs or T cells enriched from blood (not recorded which). The receptors stem from a woman aged 45-65 years who had recovered from COVID-19.

The chain has TRBV2 and TRBJ1-2; weak D call: TRBD1 (5 bases). With 3 bases removed from V and 4 bases from J, the gap between germline ends came to 12 bases. CDR1 and CDR2 (germline): SNHLY, FYNNEI. The CDR3 is 14 amino acids. CDR3 residues: CASSEGRMSYGYTF. As DNA, the CDR3 is TGTGCCAGCAGTGAGGGGCGGATGAGCTATGGCTACACCTTC. Full variable domain (outside the CDR3, taken from reference TRBV2 and TRBJ1-2): EPEVTQTPSHQVTQMGQEVILRCVPISNHLYFYWYRQILGQKVEFLVSFYNNEISEKSEIFDDQFSVERPDGSNFTLKIRSTKLEDSAMYFCASSEGRMSYGYTFGSGTRLTVV.

V gene TRBV6-5 combines with J gene TRBJ2-1, with 13 bases fitting TRBD2. The ends lost 6 bases at V and 8 bases at J; junction bases unmatched: 7. This CDR3 is built from 15 residues. The germline V gene has CDR1 MNHEY and CDR2 SVGAGI. The CDR3 DNA sequence: TGTGCCAGCAGCCAAGGGACTAGCGGGATTCATGAGCAGTTCTTC. It encodes CASSQGTSGIHEQFF.

The rearrangement uses TRBV20-1 and TRBJ2-3; D is possibly TRBD2 (6 bases). Germline CDR1 DFQATT, CDR2 SNEGSKA (reference sequence). The CDR3 contains 15 residues. V gave up 3 bases and J gave up 2 bases, with 15 bases separating them. As DNA, the CDR3 is TGCAGTGCTAGTTCGCGGGACCAATCCACAGATACGCAGTATTTT. Encoded protein: CSASSRDQSTDTQYF.

DNA of the CDR3: TGTGCCAGCTCGCTGACAGGGGGGGAGGAGCAGTACTTC. Amino acid sequence: CASSLTGGEEQYF. The V gene is TRBV18, the J gene TRBJ2-7; TRBD1 matches at 9 bases. This CDR3 spans 13 amino acids. After removal of 6 bases from V and 7 bases from J, the junction contained 7 bases not matched to a gene. The germline V gene encodes CDR1 KGHSH and CDR2 LQKENI.

The chain combines TRBV19 with TRBJ2-6, with D unclear. CDR1 and CDR2 (germline): LNHDA, SQIVND (reference sequence). The CDR3 is made up of 15 amino acids. Trimming took 5 bases from V and 0 from J, leaving 8 bases between them. CDR3 amino acids: CASSASSSGANVLTF. CDR3 in DNA: TGTGCCAGTAGTGCATCGAGCTCTGGGGCCAACGTCCTGACTTTC.

The rearrangement links TRBV18 to TRBJ1-4, with 9 bases aligning to TRBD1. The trim removed 0 bases at V and 7 bases at J, leaving 3 bases unmatched. Looked up from germline, CDR1 is KGHSH and CDR2 is LQKENI. This CDR3 has 15 amino acids. The CDR3 DNA sequence: TGTGCCAGCTCACCACCGGGACAGGGCGGTGAAAAACTGTTTTTT. Translating it yields CASSPPGQGGEKLFF.

In its sample, this clone was seen a few times. CDR3 loop: CASSPEAVPNTEAFF. DNA of the CDR3: TGTGCCAGCAGCCCAGAGGCAGTCCCGAACACTGAAGCTTTCTTT. The V and J genes are TRBV5-4 and TRBJ1-1; D is ambiguous. CDR3 length equals 15 residues. Germline V gives CDR1 SGHNT, CDR2 YYREEE (reference sequence). Trimming pared 4 bases from V and 1 base from J, leaving 14 bases between.

The chain is built from TRBV4-3 and TRBJ1-4; 10 nucleotides align to TRBD1. CDR1 is LGHNA and CDR2 is YSLEER in the germline V gene. CDR3 length: 20 amino acids. With 1 base clipped from V and 4 bases from J, the junction kept 15 bases outside the gene matches. CDR3 loop: CASSQVVYDRGHYNNEKLFF. The CDR3 DNA is TGCGCCAGCAGCCAAGTTGTCTACGACAGGGGGCATTACAATAATGAAAAACTGTTTTTT.